Sequencing of this TCR beta chain was carried out in a study of breast tumors, draining lymph nodes, adjacent tissues. Whole-study findings and limits: Compared with lymph nodes, tumors were less diverse; compared with nontumor tissue, more. Most tumor T cells seemingly derive from lymph node, then expand in tumor. Tumor and nontumor repertoires were significantly more similar in luminal-like than in basal-like breast cancer. Tumor T cell lymph node origin was a supported hypothesis, not proven.

This clonotype has ten or more counts. The antigen is undetermined. The lymph nodes were axillary draining lymph nodes from breast cancer patients. V lost 1 base to trimming and J lost 0 bases, with 7 bases between them. CDR1 SGDLS and CDR2 YYNGEE come from the germline V gene. The CDR3 length is 15 residues. Using its own MiXCR run on the multiplex PCR reads, TCRdb lists one record per CDR3 protein. The profile covers fewer than 140,000 distinct CDR3 sequences, with more than 30% appearing a single time and under 6% taken by the ten largest. This TCR came from a female donor with breast cancer. Some clones in this sample may be carry-over from other donors' samples. V and J are TRBV9 and TRBJ2-2, with a tentative D call TRBD1 (5 bases). The sequencing sample was made of axillary lymph node tissue. CDR3: CASSVLTANTGELFF. CDR3 bases: TGTGCCAGCAGCGTATTGACAGCGAACACCGGGGAGCTGTTTTTT.